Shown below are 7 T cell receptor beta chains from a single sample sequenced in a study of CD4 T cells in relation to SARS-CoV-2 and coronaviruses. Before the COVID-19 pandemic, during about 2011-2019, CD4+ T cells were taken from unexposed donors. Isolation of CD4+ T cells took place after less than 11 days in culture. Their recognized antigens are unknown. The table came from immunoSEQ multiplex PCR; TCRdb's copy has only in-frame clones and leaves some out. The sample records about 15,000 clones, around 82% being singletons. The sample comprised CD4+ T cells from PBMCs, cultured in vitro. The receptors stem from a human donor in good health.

The CDR3 is CASSSRGRVDTEAFF. The DNA of the CDR3 is TGTGCCAGCAGTTCGAGGGGGCGGGTGGACACTGAAGCTTTCTTT. The chain uses TRBV6-1 and TRBJ1-1; 7 positions match TRBD1. V shed 5 bases and J 3 bases; nucleotides not matched to a gene: 9. There are 15 residues in the CDR3. Germline CDR1 reads MNHNS; CDR2 reads SASEGT.

CDR3 in amino acids: CASSSAQGSTEKLFF. The DNA of the CDR3 is TGTGCCAGCAGTTCGGCACAGGGGTCCACTGAAAAACTGTTTTTT. The chain carries TRBV28 and TRBJ1-4; 7 bases map to TRBD1. CDR1 MDHEN and CDR2 SYDVKM come from the germline V gene. V shed 4 bases and J 7 bases; nucleotides not matched to a gene: 9. The CDR3 spans 15 residues. The full variable domain, rest sourced from reference TRBV28 and TRBJ1-4, is DVKVTQSSRYLVKRTGEKVFLECVQDMDHENMFWYRQDPGLGLRLIYFSYDVKMKEKGDIPEGYSVSREKKERFSLILESASTNQTSMYLCASSSAQGSTEKLFFGSGTQLSVL.

The chain's CDR3 is CAITRGTGRGDTQYF. CDR3 coding DNA: TGTGCCATCACTCGCGGGACAGGGAGGGGAGATACGCAGTATTTT. This chain joins TRBV10-3 and TRBJ2-3; 9 bases are a match to TRBD1. Looked up from germline, CDR1 is ENHRY and CDR2 is SYGVKD. The junction had 10 bases not matched to a gene; V was cut back by 7 bases and J by 5 bases. This CDR3 has 15 residues.

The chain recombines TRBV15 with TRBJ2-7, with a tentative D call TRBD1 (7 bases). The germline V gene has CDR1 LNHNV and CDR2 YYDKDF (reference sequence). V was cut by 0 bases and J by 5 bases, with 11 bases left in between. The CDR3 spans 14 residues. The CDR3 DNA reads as TGTGCCACCAGCAGAGACCAGGGGGGAGACGAGCAGTACTTC. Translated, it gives CATSRDQGGDEQYF.

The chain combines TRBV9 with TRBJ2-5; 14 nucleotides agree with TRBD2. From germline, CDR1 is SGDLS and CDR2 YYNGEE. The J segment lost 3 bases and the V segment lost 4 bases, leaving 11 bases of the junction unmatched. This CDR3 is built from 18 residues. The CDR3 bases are TGTGCCAGCAGCACACCCTTGGGACTAGCGGGAGACGAAGAGACCCAGTACTTC. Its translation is CASSTPLGLAGDEETQYF.

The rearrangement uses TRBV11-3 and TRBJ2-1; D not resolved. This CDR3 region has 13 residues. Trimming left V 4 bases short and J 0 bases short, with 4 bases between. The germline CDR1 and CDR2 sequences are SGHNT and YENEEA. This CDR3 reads CASSSGSYNEQFF. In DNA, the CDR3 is TGTGCCAGCAGCTCGGGCTCCTACAATGAGCAGTTCTTC.

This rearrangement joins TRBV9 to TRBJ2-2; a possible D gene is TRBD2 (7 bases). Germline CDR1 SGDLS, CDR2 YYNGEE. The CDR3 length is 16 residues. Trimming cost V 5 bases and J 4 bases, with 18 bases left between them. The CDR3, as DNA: TGTGCCAGCAGTCTGCAAACGGGGGGCGGCACCGGGGAGCTGTTTTTT. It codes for CASSLQTGGGTGELFF.